This T cell receptor (beta chain) was identified during a study of human T cells and chemical hapten exposure. Study summary: An area of 2 cm by roughly 2.2 cm on upper inner arm skin received 2% DPC for sensitization.

The CDR3 length is 14 residues. Germline V gives CDR1 SGHNT, CDR2 YENEEA. V lost 1 base, J lost 2 bases, and 9 bases lay in between. Time point reported: patch test 1, 2 weeks after DPC sensitization. Treatment described: therapeutic diphenylcyclopropenone sensitization with weekly scalp DPC. This clonotype has a count of ten or more. TCRdb used MiXCR to reprocess the RACE reads, holding one entry per CDR3 protein. The table shows 180,000 or so distinct CDR3 sequences, with approximately 14% occurring only once. The sequence came from a woman aged 25 to 39 with alopecia areata. Some clones in this sample may be carry-over from other donors' samples. The rearrangement joins TRBV11-3 to TRBJ2-7; D not resolved. The sample in question was whole blood, obtained in connection with sensitization to the hapten diphenylcyclopropenone (DPC). CDR3 coding DNA: TGTGCCAGCAGCTTAGTAGCCAAAACCTACGAGCAGTACTTC. It yields the protein CASSLVAKTYEQYF. The entire variable domain, with the rest obtained from reference TRBV11-3 and TRBJ2-7, is as follows: EAGVVQSPRYKIIEKKQPVAFWCNPISGHNTLYWYLQNLGQGPELLIRYENEEAVDDSQLPKDRFSAERLKGVDSTLKIQPAELGDSAVYLCASSLVAKTYEQYFGPGTRLTVT.